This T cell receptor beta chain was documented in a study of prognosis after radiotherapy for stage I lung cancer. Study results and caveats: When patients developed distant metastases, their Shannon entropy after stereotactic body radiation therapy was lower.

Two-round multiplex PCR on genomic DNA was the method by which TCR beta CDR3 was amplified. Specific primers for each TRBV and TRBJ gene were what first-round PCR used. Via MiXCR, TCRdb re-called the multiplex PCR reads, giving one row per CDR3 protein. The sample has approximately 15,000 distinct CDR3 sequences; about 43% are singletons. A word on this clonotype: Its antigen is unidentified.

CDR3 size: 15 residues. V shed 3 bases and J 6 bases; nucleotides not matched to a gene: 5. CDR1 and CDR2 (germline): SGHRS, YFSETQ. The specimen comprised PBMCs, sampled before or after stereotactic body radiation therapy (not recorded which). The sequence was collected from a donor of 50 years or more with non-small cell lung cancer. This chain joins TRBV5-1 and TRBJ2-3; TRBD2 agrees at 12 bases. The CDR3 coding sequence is TGCGCCAGCAGCTCCCTAGCGGGGGGGCCCGATACGCAGTATTTT. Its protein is CASSSLAGGPDTQYF.